This T cell receptor (beta chain) was profiled in a study of OX40 agonist ivuxolimab in advanced cancers. Study context: The drug used for patients, ivuxolimab, was an agonistic anti-OX40 (CD134) antibody. Every 2 weeks, patients received ivuxolimab intravenously, dosed at 0.01 to 10 mg/kg. Prior anti-PD-1, anti-PD-L1 or anti-CTLA-4 therapy did not bar entry, and 40% had some.

The method was immunoSEQ multiplex PCR; TCRdb's version includes in-frame clones alone and lacks a portion of them. The profile shows 40,000 to 60,000 clones, around 90% of them singletons. There are 14 residues in the CDR3. V was clipped by 5 bases and J by 5 bases, with 10 bases between them. CDR1 is LNHNV, CDR2 YYDKDF, per germline (reference sequence). This clone has only one observation. The V call is TRBV15, the J call TRBJ1-6, with D maybe TRBD1 (6 bases). The sequencing here drew on CD4+ or CD8+ T cells sorted from blood, taken in a trial of the OX40 agonist ivuxolimab. The sequence derives from an adult with an advanced solid tumor such as melanoma, head and neck, liver or kidney cancer. The CDR3 nucleotides are TGTGCCACCAGCGGGGGCTTCGATAATTCACCCCTCCACTTT. Protein sequence: CATSGGFDNSPLHF.